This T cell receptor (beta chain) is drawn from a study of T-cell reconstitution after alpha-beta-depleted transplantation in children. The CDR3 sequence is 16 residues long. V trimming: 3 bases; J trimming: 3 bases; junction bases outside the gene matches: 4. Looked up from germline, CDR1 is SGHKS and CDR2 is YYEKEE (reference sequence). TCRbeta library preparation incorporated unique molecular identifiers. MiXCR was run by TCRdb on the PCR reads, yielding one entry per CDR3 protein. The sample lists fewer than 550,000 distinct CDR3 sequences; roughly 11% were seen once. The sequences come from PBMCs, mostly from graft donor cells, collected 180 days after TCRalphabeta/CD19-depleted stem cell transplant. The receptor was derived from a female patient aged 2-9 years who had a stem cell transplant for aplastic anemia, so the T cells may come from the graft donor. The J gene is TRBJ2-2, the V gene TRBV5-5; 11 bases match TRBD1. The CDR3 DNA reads TGTGCCAGCAGCTCCGGACAGGGGGCCCACACCGGGGAGCTGTTTTTT. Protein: CASSSGQGAHTGELFF.